This TCR beta chain was sequenced during a study of blood T cell repertoires in COVID-19. The CDR3 runs 13 residues. CDR1 SGHAT and CDR2 FQDESV come from the germline V gene (reference sequence). With 4 bases removed from V and 7 bases from J, the gap between germline ends came to 11 bases. Profiling relied on immunoSEQ multiplex PCR, and the TCRdb table lists in-frame clones only, not all of them. The sample contains 300,000 or so clones, more than 75% of which appear only once. The sequencing sample was made of peripheral blood. This clonotype originated in a woman aged 35 to 49 who had recovered from COVID-19. The V call is TRBV11-1, the J call TRBJ2-1; D perhaps matches TRBD2 (6 bases). The CDR3 DNA reads TGTGCCAGCAGCTACCGACTAGAAAATGAGCAGTTCTTC. As protein: CASSYRLENEQFF. The variable domain in full, completed from reference TRBV11-1 and TRBJ2-1, reads EAEVAQSPRYKITEKSQAVAFWCDPISGHATLYWYRQILGQGPELLVQFQDESVVDDSQLPKDRFSAERLKGVDSTLKIQPAELGDSAMYLCASSYRLENEQFFGPGTRLTVL.